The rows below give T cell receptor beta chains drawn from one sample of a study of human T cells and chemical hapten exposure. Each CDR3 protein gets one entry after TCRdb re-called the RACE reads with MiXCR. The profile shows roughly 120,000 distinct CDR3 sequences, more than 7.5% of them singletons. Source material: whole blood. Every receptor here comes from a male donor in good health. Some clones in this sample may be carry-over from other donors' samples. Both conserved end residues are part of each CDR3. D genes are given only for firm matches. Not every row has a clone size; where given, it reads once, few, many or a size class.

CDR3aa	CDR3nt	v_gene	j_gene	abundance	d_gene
CASSFRQPSTYNEQFF	TGTGCCAGCAGCTTTCGACAGCCAAGCACCTACAATGAGCAGTTCTTC	TRBV5-6	TRBJ2-1	NA	NA
CAISEGQVNEQFF	TGTGCCATCAGTGAGGGACAGGTTAATGAGCAGTTCTTC	TRBV10-3	TRBJ2-1	NA	TRBD1
CSVEDLRPGQGMREQYF	TGCAGCGTTGAAGATCTTCGCCCGGGACAGGGGATGAGGGAGCAGTACTTC	TRBV29-1	TRBJ2-7	NA	TRBD1
CASSPHLTGAPSSYNSPLHF	TGTGCCAGCAGCCCCCACCTGACAGGGGCACCTAGCTCCTATAATTCACCCCTCCACTTT	TRBV3-1	TRBJ1-6	few	TRBD1
CASSAPPGTEAFF	TGTGCCAGCAGCGCACCTCCCGGGACAGAAGCTTTCTTT	TRBV5-4	TRBJ1-1	NA	NA
CASSYGQGATGANVLTF	TGTGCCAGCAGCTACGGACAGGGGGCTACTGGGGCCAACGTCCTGACTTTC	TRBV5-4	TRBJ2-6	NA	TRBD1
CASIGPSSSYNSPLHF	TGTGCCAGCATCGGACCGTCGAGCTCCTATAATTCACCCCTCCACTTT	TRBV6-2/TRBV6-3	TRBJ1-6	many	NA
CASSLARSYEQYF	TGTGCCAGCAGCTTAGCGAGGTCCTACGAGCAGTACTTC	TRBV7-8	TRBJ2-7	many	NA
CASSPLGQGGETQYF	TGCGCCAGCAGCCCACTGGGACAGGGTGGAGAGACCCAGTACTTC	TRBV5-1	TRBJ2-5	NA	TRBD1
CASSAGSGVSPLHF	TGTGCCAGCAGCGCCGGCAGCGGTGTTTCCCCCCTCCACTTT	TRBV7-3	TRBJ1-6	many	NA
CASRYRGRESDEQFF	TGTGCCAGCAGATACAGGGGAAGAGAGTCCGATGAGCAGTTCTTC	TRBV6-1	TRBJ2-1	few	TRBD1
CASSGTSGGATDTQYF	TGTGCCAGCAGTGGGACTAGCGGGGGGGCGACAGATACGCAGTATTTT	TRBV9	TRBJ2-3	few	TRBD2
CSAGTGPYEQYF	TGCAGCGCTGGGACAGGGCCCTACGAGCAGTACTTC	TRBV29-1	TRBJ2-7	NA	TRBD1
CSARDLVPHNEQFF	TGCAGTGCTAGAGATCTTGTCCCCCACAATGAGCAGTTCTTC	TRBV20-1	TRBJ2-1	NA	NA
CSAREAGSRGVQETQYF	TGCAGTGCTAGAGAGGCCGGGAGTCGTGGGGTCCAAGAGACCCAGTACTTC	TRBV20-1	TRBJ2-5	few	NA
CASSPPGGALNNEQFF	TGTGCCAGCAGCCCCCCCGGGGGGGCACTCAACAATGAGCAGTTCTTC	TRBV12-3/TRBV12-4	TRBJ2-1	few	TRBD2
CASSSSGRGGANVLTF	TGTGCCAGCAGCTCTAGCGGGAGAGGAGGGGCCAACGTCCTGACTTTC	TRBV7-9	TRBJ2-6	many	TRBD2
CASSFSGTSNTGELFF	TGCGCCAGCAGCTTTTCTGGTACTTCGAACACCGGGGAGCTGTTTTTT	TRBV5-1	TRBJ2-2	many	NA
CASSQDPGGPYEQYF	TGTGCCAGCAGCCAAGATCCCGGGGGGCCCTACGAGCAGTACTTC	TRBV4-2	TRBJ2-7	few	NA
CASSETATDTQYF	TGCGCCAGCAGTGAGACGGCGACAGATACGCAGTATTTT	TRBV10-1	TRBJ2-3	many	NA
CASSQRLAAYNEQFF	TGTGCCAGCAGCCAAAGACTAGCGGCATACAATGAGCAGTTCTTC	TRBV11-2	TRBJ2-1	NA	TRBD2
CASSEVPGQLLYEQYF	TGTGCCAGCAGTGAAGTCCCGGGACAGCTCCTTTACGAGCAGTACTTC	TRBV2	TRBJ2-7	few	TRBD1